These T cell receptor beta chains were read from a single sample in a study of blood T cell repertoires in COVID-19. Assay used: immunoSEQ multiplex PCR; TCRdb lists only in-frame clones, some missing. The table lists almost 400,000 clones, more than 75% of them singletons. The material sequenced was PBMCs or T cells enriched from blood (not recorded which). The receptors shown here come from a woman in her thirties with acute COVID-19. Both conserved end residues are part of each CDR3. The D gene is left open where the match is weak. Size tells how often a clone was seen (once, few, many) or the class of an expanded clone, and some rows leave it out.

CDR3aa	CDR3nt	v_gene	d_gene	j_gene	abundance
CASSQFGGGTEAFF	TGTGCCAGCAGCCAATTCGGGGGAGGTACTGAAGCTTTCTTT	TRBV3-1/TRBV3-2	NA	TRBJ1-1	NA
CASSPSAGLNPLHF	TGTGCCAGCTCACCATCGGCAGGGCTGAATCCCCTCCACTTT	TRBV18	NA	TRBJ1-6	NA
CASSFTGNRAGETQYF	TGTGCCAGCAGCTTCACGGGAAACAGGGCTGGGGAGACCCAGTACTTC	TRBV7-2	NA	TRBJ2-5	NA
CASSLVGGLNSPLHF	TGTGCCAGCAGCTTAGTGGGGGGTCTTAATTCACCCCTCCACTTT	TRBV7-8	NA	TRBJ1-6	NA
CASSRGRGRNTDTQYF	TGTGCCAGCAGTCGGGGCAGGGGGCGTAATACAGATACGCAGTATTTT	TRBV27	TRBD1	TRBJ2-3	NA
CASSYPTGGTYNSPLHF	TGTGCCAGCAGTTACCCGACAGGGGGGACCTATAATTCACCCCTCCACTTT	TRBV6-2/TRBV6-3	TRBD1	TRBJ1-6	NA
CASTVENWARGELFF	TGTGCCAGCACCGTCGAGAACTGGGCCCGCGGGGAGCTGTTTTTT	TRBV11-2	NA	TRBJ2-2	NA
CASRTGTVKFNYGYTF	TGTGCCAGTAGAACGGGGACAGTGAAATTTAACTATGGCTACACCTTC	TRBV19	TRBD1	TRBJ1-2	NA
CASSYQRGPAYEQYF	TGTGCCAGCAGCTACCAGCGGGGGCCAGCCTACGAGCAGTACTTC	TRBV7-8	TRBD2	TRBJ2-7	few
CASSESGGFGYTF	TGCGCCAGCAGTGAGTCAGGGGGCTTTGGCTACACCTTC	TRBV10-1	TRBD1	TRBJ1-2	NA
CASSLNPGRQETQYF	TGTGCCAGCAGCTTAAATCCAGGGAGGCAAGAGACCCAGTACTTC	TRBV7-3	NA	TRBJ2-5	NA
CASRLAGGPGEQFF	TGTGCCAGCAGGTTAGCGGGGGGGCCCGGTGAGCAGTTCTTC	TRBV6-5	TRBD2	TRBJ2-1	NA
CSASFTGVEKLFF	TGCAGTGCTAGTTTCACAGGGGTCGAAAAACTGTTTTTT	TRBV20-1	TRBD1	TRBJ1-4	few
CASSSDRGRNGYTF	TGTGCCAGCAGCTCCGACAGGGGACGTAATGGCTACACCTTC	TRBV7-9	TRBD1	TRBJ1-2	NA
CASSPLRDTSSSSYNSPLHF	TGTGCCAGTAGTCCGCTCCGGGACACATCCTCTAGCTCCTATAATTCACCCCTCCACTTT	TRBV19	NA	TRBJ1-6	NA
CASSDAGGTDTQYF	TGCGCCAGCAGTGATGCGGGAGGCACAGATACGCAGTATTTT	TRBV10-2	TRBD2	TRBJ2-3	NA
CASRSQANYGYTF	TGTGCCAGCAGGTCACAGGCTAACTATGGCTACACCTTC	TRBV12-3/TRBV12-4	NA	TRBJ1-2	few
CASSPAVSGWLFF	TGTGCCAGCTCACCGGCCGTCAGCGGTTGGCTGTTTTTT	TRBV18	NA	TRBJ2-2	NA
CASSLGSGDTQYF	TGTGCCAGCAGCTTAGGGTCCGGAGATACGCAGTATTTT	TRBV7-9	NA	TRBJ2-3	NA
CASSLDRAGNEKLFF	TGTGCCAGCAGCTTAGATCGGGCAGGGAATGAAAAACTGTTTTTT	TRBV7-8	NA	TRBJ1-4	NA
CASSMEDGIYEQYF	TGTGCCAGTAGTATGGAAGACGGGATCTACGAGCAGTACTTC	TRBV19	NA	TRBJ2-7	NA
CASSPQETANTEAFF	TGTGCCAGCTCACCGCAGGAAACAGCGAACACTGAAGCTTTCTTT	TRBV18	NA	TRBJ1-1	once
CAWSVYSQPQHF	TGTGCCTGGAGTGTATACAGTCAGCCCCAGCATTTT	TRBV30	NA	TRBJ1-5	NA
CASSPGQVSRETQYF	TGTGCCAGCAGCCCAGGACAGGTATCTCGAGAGACCCAGTACTTC	TRBV5-8	TRBD1	TRBJ2-5	NA
CASSLAKAHYEQYF	TGTGCCAGCAGCTTGGCGAAAGCTCACTACGAGCAGTACTTC	TRBV5-6	NA	TRBJ2-7	NA
CAWGIGGGTGELFF	TGTGCCTGGGGGATCGGGGGGGGCACCGGGGAGCTGTTTTTT	TRBV30	TRBD2	TRBJ2-2	NA
CATSDFTAGELFF	TGTGCCACCAGTGATTTCACTGCCGGGGAGCTGTTTTTT	TRBV24-1	NA	TRBJ2-2	NA
CASSDRTGYSYNEQFF	TGTGCCAGCAGCGATAGGACAGGGTACTCCTACAATGAGCAGTTCTTC	TRBV9	TRBD1	TRBJ2-1	once
CATSASVDYASGYTF	TGTGCCACCAGCGCGTCTGTTGACTACGCGTCAGGCTACACCTTC	TRBV15	NA	TRBJ1-2	NA
CATSDNYGGYTF	TGTGCCACCAGTGACAATTACGGGGGCTACACCTTC	TRBV24-1	NA	TRBJ1-2	NA
CASSVVGNREEKLFF	TGTGCCAGCAGCGTAGTCGGGAACCGGGAGGAAAAACTGTTTTTT	TRBV9	NA	TRBJ1-4	NA
CATSREEQGDLRETQYF	TGTGCCACCAGCAGAGAAGAACAGGGGGATCTACGCGAGACCCAGTACTTC	TRBV15	TRBD1	TRBJ2-5	NA
CASSQETGDTEAFF	TGCGCCAGCAGCCAAGAGACGGGGGACACTGAAGCTTTCTTT	TRBV4-3	NA	TRBJ1-1	NA
CAWSWWTSGGARSSYNEQFF	TGTGCCTGGAGTTGGTGGACTAGCGGGGGGGCCCGGAGCTCCTACAATGAGCAGTTCTTC	TRBV30	TRBD2	TRBJ2-1	NA
CASSVGAGNTEAFF	TGTGCCAGCAGCGTAGGGGCCGGGAACACTGAAGCTTTCTTT	TRBV9	NA	TRBJ1-1	NA
CASSQDLFTGELFF	TGTGCCAGCAGCCAAGATCTTTTCACCGGGGAGCTGTTTTTT	TRBV14	NA	TRBJ2-2	NA
CASSLVATGGTEAFF	TGTGCCAGCAGCTTGGTGGCGACAGGGGGCACTGAAGCTTTCTTT	TRBV5-5	TRBD1	TRBJ1-1	NA
CAWSRATASTDTQYF	TGTGCCTGGAGTAGAGCCACAGCCTCCACAGATACGCAGTATTTT	TRBV30	NA	TRBJ2-3	NA
CASSQGQVNTEAFF	TGTGCCAGCTCACAGGGACAGGTGAACACTGAAGCTTTCTTT	TRBV18	TRBD1	TRBJ1-1	once
CASSLLSGVGHEQYF	TGTGCCAGCAGCCTACTCTCCGGGGTGGGCCACGAGCAGTACTTC	TRBV3-1/TRBV3-2	NA	TRBJ2-7	NA
CAISDLLSGELFF	TGTGCCATCAGTGACCTTCTTTCTGGGGAGCTGTTTTTT	TRBV10-3	NA	TRBJ2-2	NA
CASSTPRGGGKLFF	TGTGCCAGCAGCACCCCCCGAGGAGGCGGAAAACTGTTTTTT	TRBV11-2	NA	TRBJ1-4	once
CASSRTLEVSEQYF	TGTGCCAGCAGCCGAACACTAGAAGTTAGCGAGCAGTACTTC	TRBV11-2	NA	TRBJ2-7	NA
CASSLRTGGGETQYF	TGTGCCAGCAGCCTAAGGACAGGGGGCGGTGAGACCCAGTACTTC	TRBV3-1/TRBV3-2	TRBD1	TRBJ2-5	NA